These 21 T cell receptor beta chains originate from one sample sequenced in a study of siplizumab effects on memory and regulatory T cells. Profiling relied on immunoSEQ multiplex PCR, and the TCRdb table lists in-frame clones only, not all of them. The data hold 90,000 to 95,000 clones, with roughly 97% observed a single time. Sequencing used naive CD4+ T cells sorted from blood. These TCRs come from a human donor in good health.

The chain joins TRBV15 to TRBJ2-7; the match to TRBD1 covers 7 bases. V lost 0 bases to trimming and J lost 5 bases; unmatched junction nucleotides: 7. CDR3 size: 15 residues. Per the germline V gene, CDR1 is LNHNV and CDR2 is YYDKDF (reference sequence). The CDR3 protein is CATSRDGTVLDEQYF. The CDR3 DNA follows: TGTGCCACCAGCAGAGATGGGACAGTTCTCGACGAGCAGTACTTC.

The CDR3, as DNA: TGTGCCAGCAGTTTGGCTGGGACAGCCCAAGCCAAAAACATTCAGTACTTC. It codes for CASSLAGTAQAKNIQYF. The chain combines TRBV28 with TRBJ2-4, with 7 nucleotides matching TRBD1. The germline V gene encodes CDR1 MDHEN and CDR2 SYDVKM. This CDR3 contains 17 residues. Unmatched junction bases numbered 8, after V lost 3 bases and J lost 0 bases.

V gene TRBV4-3 combines with J gene TRBJ2-4; D gene uncertain. The CDR3 has 18 amino acids. V lost 3 bases to trimming and J lost 0 bases, with 18 bases between them. Germline CDR1 LGHNA, CDR2 YSLEER. The CDR3 spells CASSQEYSGLLAKNIQYF. CDR3 DNA sequence: TGCGCCAGCAGCCAGGAATACTCCGGATTGTTAGCCAAAAACATTCAGTACTTC.

The chain has TRBV19 and TRBJ2-2, with 9 nucleotides matching TRBD2. CDR1 and CDR2 from the germline V gene are LNHDA and SQIVND (reference sequence). J was trimmed by 4 bases and V by 8 bases; bases with no gene match: 8. CDR3 length equals 15 residues. CDR3 DNA: TGTGCCAGTTCCGCGGGGGGGCTGTCCACCGGGGAGCTGTTTTTT. Residues: CASSAGGLSTGELFF.

This chain connects TRBV10-2 to TRBJ2-1, with 8 bases aligning to TRBD1. The germline V gene has CDR1 WSHSY and CDR2 SAAADI. This CDR3 has 14 amino acids. J gave up 4 bases and V 5 bases, and 4 bases lay outside the gene matches. In DNA form, the CDR3 reads TGCGCCAGCAGTTCAGGGGGCGGTTACAATGAGCAGTTCTTC. It specifies CASSSGGGYNEQFF.

The chain uses TRBV2 and TRBJ2-3, with D perhaps TRBD2 (6 bases). CDR1 and CDR2 (germline): SNHLY, FYNNEI. The CDR3 contains 13 residues. The V and J ends lost 4 bases and 3 bases respectively, with 8 bases between them. The CDR3 DNA reads TGTGCCAGCAGTGGGAGGGTGACAGATACGCAGTATTTT. Its translation is CASSGRVTDTQYF.

This clone was detected once. The chain recombines TRBV7-8 with TRBJ2-3; 8 bases line up with TRBD2. The CDR3 length is 12 residues. After removal of 5 bases from V and 8 bases from J, the junction contained 3 bases not matched to a gene. CDR1 and CDR2 (germline): SGHVS, FQNEAQ. CDR3 in amino acids: CASSPGGGTQYF. In nucleotides, the CDR3 is TGTGCCAGCAGCCCCGGGGGGGGTACGCAGTATTTT. Using reference TRBV7-8 and TRBJ2-3 for the parts outside the CDR3, the full variable domain is GAGVSQSPRYKVAKRGQDVALRCDPISGHVSLFWYQQALGQGPEFLTYFQNEAQLDKSGLPSDRFFAERPEGSVSTLKIQRTQQEDSAVYLCASSPGGGTQYFGPGTRLTVL.

As regards this clone: Other DNA sequences of this sample code for an identical CDR3. The chain links TRBV6-5 to TRBJ1-5; 8 bases map to TRBD1. This CDR3 has 13 residues. Germline CDR1 reads MNHEY; CDR2 reads SVGAGI. With V trimmed by 5 bases and J by 4 bases, 1 base remained unmatched. The CDR3 nucleotides are TGTGCCAGCAGTCGGACAGGGAATCAGCCCCAGCATTTT. It yields the protein CASSRTGNQPQHF.

This chain joins TRBV6-5 and TRBJ2-7, with D unresolved. In germline, CDR1 is MNHEY, CDR2 SVGAGI. Trimming cost V 2 bases and J 3 bases, with 8 bases left between them. The CDR3 sequence is 13 residues long. The CDR3 DNA reads TGTGCCAGCAGTTACGATGACAACTACGAGCAGTACTTC. Protein: CASSYDDNYEQYF.

CDR3 bases: TGTGCCAGCAGTTTACTTGGGGGGGGAAATTCACCCCTCCACTTT. This encodes CASSLLGGGNSPLHF. The J gene is TRBJ1-6, the V gene TRBV28; a weak D match, TRBD1 (5 bases). Per germline, CDR1 MDHEN and CDR2 SYDVKM. The CDR3 is made up of 15 amino acids. The ends were cut back, 2 bases at V and 7 bases at J, with 12 bases in the middle.

The chain links TRBV6-6 to TRBJ2-7, with 8 positions matching TRBD1. From germline, CDR1 is MNHNY and CDR2 SVGAGI (reference sequence). The CDR3 runs to 14 residues. The trim removed 6 bases at V and 5 bases at J, leaving 9 bases unmatched. The CDR3 protein is CASRPAGGHHEQYF. The CDR3 nucleotides are TGTGCCAGCAGACCGGCAGGGGGCCACCACGAGCAGTACTTC.

The CDR3 reads CASSRPGLPSLYEQYF. Here the CDR3 DNA reads TGTGCCAGCAGCCGCCCGGGACTTCCCAGCCTCTACGAGCAGTACTTC. The J gene is TRBJ2-7, the V gene TRBV5-6, with D perhaps TRBD2 (6 bases). Trimming stripped 4 bases from V and 3 bases from J, with 20 bases between. This CDR3 is 16 amino acids long. Germline assignment: CDR1 SGHDT and CDR2 YYEEEE.

The chain carries TRBV27 and TRBJ1-2; D not certain. Germline CDR1 is MNHEY and CDR2 is SMNVEV (reference sequence). V was cut by 4 bases and J by 8 bases, with 17 bases left in between. This CDR3 has 14 amino acids. The CDR3, as DNA: TGTGCCAGCAGTTCCTCGTCACCTACTCAGGGCTACACCTTC. Protein: CASSSSSPTQGYTF.

V gene TRBV6-1 combines with J gene TRBJ2-5, with 8 nucleotides matching TRBD2. Germline V gives CDR1 MNHNS, CDR2 SASEGT. CDR3 size: 18 residues. The ends lost 2 bases at V and 1 base at J; junction bases unmatched: 12. The CDR3 DNA sequence: TGTGCCAGCAGTGAAAGAAGCGGGGGATTAAGAATCCAAGAGACCCAGTACTTC. Translation: CASSERSGGLRIQETQYF.

The V gene is TRBV18, the J gene TRBJ2-3; the match to TRBD2 covers 8 bases. Germline CDR1 and CDR2: KGHSH and LQKENI. The CDR3 covers 15 residues. Trimming removed 3 bases from V and 2 bases from J; junction bases left unmatched: 4. CDR3 amino acids: CASSPLAGSTDTQYF. The CDR3 bases are TGTGCCAGCTCACCCTTAGCGGGGTCCACAGATACGCAGTATTTT.

The V and J genes are TRBV5-1 and TRBJ2-3; tentative D call: TRBD2 (6 bases). Germline CDR1 SGHRS, CDR2 YFSETQ. Trimming removed 4 bases from V and 1 base from J, with 10 bases in between. This CDR3 contains 14 residues. CDR3 residues: CASSVPSGTDTQYF. CDR3 DNA: TGCGCCAGCAGCGTACCTAGCGGCACAGATACGCAGTATTTT.

The gene calls are TRBV4-2 and TRBJ1-5, with D hard to call. The V end lost 4 bases, the J end lost 5 bases, and 15 bases lay between the germline ends. CDR1 LGHNA and CDR2 YNFKEQ come from the germline V gene. This CDR3 is built from 15 residues. The CDR3 spells CASSRKWPEDQPQHF. For the CDR3, the DNA is TGTGCCAGCAGCCGAAAGTGGCCAGAAGATCAGCCCCAGCATTTT.

This CDR3 reads CASSPAQATQETQYF. The DNA of the CDR3 is TGCGCCAGCAGCCCGGCGCAGGCCACCCAAGAGACCCAGTACTTC. This chain joins TRBV5-1 and TRBJ2-5; D not certain. The germline CDR1 and CDR2 sequences are SGHRS and YFSETQ. CDR3 size: 15 residues. Trimming shortened V by 4 bases and J by 1 base, and 14 bases separated the two germline ends.

This chain uses TRBV18 with TRBJ2-7; 8 bases align to TRBD1. The CDR3 runs 13 residues. CDR1 KGHSH and CDR2 LQKENI come from the germline V gene. With V trimmed by 6 bases and J by 6 bases, 7 bases remained unmatched. The CDR3 protein is CASSPDRGFEQYF. CDR3 coding DNA: TGTGCCAGCTCTCCCGACAGGGGTTTCGAGCAGTACTTC.

The chain couples TRBV6-5 to TRBJ2-1; 9 positions agree with TRBD1. V dropped 2 bases and J dropped 7; count of bases not matched to a gene: 3. Germline loops: CDR1 MNHEY, CDR2 SVGAGI. The CDR3 contains 14 residues. CDR3 sequence: CASSYGTGSNEQFF. DNA for the CDR3: TGTGCCAGCAGTTACGGGACAGGGTCTAATGAGCAGTTCTTC.

J is TRBJ2-4 and V is TRBV5-1; the D is unclear. The CDR3 runs 12 residues. Trimming shortened V by 0 bases and J by 7 bases, and 5 bases separated the two germline ends. Looked up from germline, CDR1 is SGHRS and CDR2 is YFSETQ. The CDR3 is CASSLDENIQYF. The DNA for the CDR3 is TGCGCCAGCAGCTTGGATGAGAACATTCAGTACTTC.